This paragraph covers one T cell receptor beta chain sequence. Sequence at one end of the junction differs from germline and may be a read error. Priming with a constant-region primer yielded TCR beta cDNA from 400 to 550 ng total RNA. Three-round nested multiplex PCR performed with slightly modified ARM-PCR produced the TCR beta libraries. Two initial PCR rounds of 10 to 11 cycles each paired TRBV1-TRBV30 forward primers with a C-beta reverse primer. MiXCR, applied by TCRdb to the multiplex PCR reads, yields one record per CDR3 protein. The data show approximately 190,000 distinct CDR3 sequences, about 85% seen once. The entry originates in a study of tumor-infiltrating lymphocytes in primary liver carcinoma. This CDR3 region has 16 residues. Germline assignment: CDR1 MNHEY and CDR2 SVGEGT. Co-extracted RNA and DNA came from about 20-30 mg of unsorted bulk tissue.

The origin of this receptor is a man in his forties with primary liver carcinoma and hepatitis B virus infection. Specimen: tumor tissue from primary liver carcinoma. The V call is TRBV6-2 or TRBV6-3, the J call TRBJ2-7; 7 positions agree with TRBD2. The CDR3 reads CASSYSSNGRRYEQCF. The CDR3 region has the DNA TGTGCCAGCAGTTACTCGTCTAACGGGAGGAGATACGAGCAGTGCTTC.